Reported below is one T cell receptor beta chain. Its antigen remains unidentified. The input lacks base qualities; no much larger clone sits a single base away. The V end loses 0 bases and the J end loses 10 bases, and a stretch of 13 bases separates them. Inclusive of the bounding cysteine and phenylalanine, the CDR3 is 14 residues long. Only the CDR3 portion is preserved as DNA: 42 bases, with reading frame beginning at the first base. The germline V gene encodes CDR1 MNHEY and CDR2 SVGAGI. This sample was taken from a study of blood T cell repertoires in COVID-19 (dated by TCRdb to about 2020). Looking at the study overall: Samples from collaborators originated in the United States, Italy and Spain and spanned both the acute and convalescent phases of COVID-19. Samples were obtained from the ongoing ImmuneRACE study (first 160 participants) and from roughly 1,300 subjects provided by 6 global collaborators. The dataset comprised deeply sampled blood TCRbeta repertoires from subjects exposed to, actively infected with, or recovered from COVID-19. Where available, HLA class I and class II types were taken from metadata supplied by the sample provider and were not determined by assay-based typing. The prospective study material was composed of cDNA or gDNA derived from T cells, B-cell-depleted T cells, or PBMCs. A de-identified subject ID, COVID-19 status, age in years and sex were almost always included in the sample metadata. The repertoires were released in a freely available public database meant as a resource for research on the immune response to SARS-CoV-2.

General findings and caveats noted by the study authors: How much clinical and demographic metadata was included differed by source and by participant, and the metadata was provided uncurated.

Samples from volunteer blood donors who had recovered from COVID-19 were contributed by a second Seattle source. Each collaborating institution followed its own protocols to collect whole blood in K2EDTA tubes. For TCRbeta analysis, collaborators shipped samples as frozen whole blood, isolated PBMCs, or DNA extracted from either of those sample types. The immunoSEQ Assay, a bias-controlled multiplex PCR, was used to amplify TCRbeta CDR3 regions from genomic DNA. Per the source publication's procedure: Within the assay, amplification of reference gene primers was used to estimate how many nucleated cells each sample contained. Sequence reads were collapsed and filtered to measure the absolute abundance of every unique TCRbeta CDR3 rearrangement. For each sample, productive Simpson clonality was calculated as the square root of Simpson's diversity index over productive rearrangements. TCRdb's version of the immuneACCESS table is confined to in-frame rearrangements and falls short of the full clone set. An unresolved V gene accounts for under half of the shortfall where checked; the remainder is of unknown origin. Clone size and the V and J calls come from that table; the DNA yielded D and trimming. Within this sample are around 170,000 clones, with 80% to 90% of them counted one time only. The ten largest account for 1.5% to 2% of the sample.

The chain uses TRBV6-5 and TRBJ1-5; the D segment could be TRBD1, given 6 matching bases. The receptor was isolated from a man aged 18 to 29 who had recovered from COVID-19. Sequencing was performed on peripheral blood. The CDR3 amino acid sequence is: CASSYSQGLGPQHF. The DNA reads as follows: TGTGCCAGCAGTTACTCACAGGGTTTGGGTCCCCAGCATTTT.